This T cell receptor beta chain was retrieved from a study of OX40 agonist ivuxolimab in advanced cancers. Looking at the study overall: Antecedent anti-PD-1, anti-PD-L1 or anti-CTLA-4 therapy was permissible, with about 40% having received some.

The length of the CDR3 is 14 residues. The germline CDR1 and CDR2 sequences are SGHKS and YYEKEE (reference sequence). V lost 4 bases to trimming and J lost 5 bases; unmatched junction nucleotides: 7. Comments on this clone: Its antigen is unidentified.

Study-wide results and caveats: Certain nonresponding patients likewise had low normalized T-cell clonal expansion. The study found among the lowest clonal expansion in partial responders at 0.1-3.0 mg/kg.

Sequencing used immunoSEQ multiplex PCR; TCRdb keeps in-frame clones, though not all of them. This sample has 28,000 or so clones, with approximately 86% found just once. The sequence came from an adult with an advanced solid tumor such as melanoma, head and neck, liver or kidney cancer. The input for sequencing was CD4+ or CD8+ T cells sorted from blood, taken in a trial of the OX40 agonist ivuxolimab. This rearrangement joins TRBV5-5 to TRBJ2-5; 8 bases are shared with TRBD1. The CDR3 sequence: CASSGHRGMETQYF. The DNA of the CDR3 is TGTGCCAGCAGCGGGCACAGGGGGATGGAGACCCAGTACTTC.